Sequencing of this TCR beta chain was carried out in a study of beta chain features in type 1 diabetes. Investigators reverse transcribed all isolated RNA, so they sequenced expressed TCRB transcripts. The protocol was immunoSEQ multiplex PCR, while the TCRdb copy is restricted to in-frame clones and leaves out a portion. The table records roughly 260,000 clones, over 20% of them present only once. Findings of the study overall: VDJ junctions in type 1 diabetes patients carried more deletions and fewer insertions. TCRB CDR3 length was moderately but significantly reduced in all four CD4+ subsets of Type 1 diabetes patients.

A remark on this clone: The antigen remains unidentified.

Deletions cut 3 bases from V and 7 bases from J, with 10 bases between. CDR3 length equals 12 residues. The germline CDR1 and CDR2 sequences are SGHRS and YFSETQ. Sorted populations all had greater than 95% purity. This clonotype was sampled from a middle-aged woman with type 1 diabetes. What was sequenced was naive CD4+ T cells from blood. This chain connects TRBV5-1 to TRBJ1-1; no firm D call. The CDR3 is CASSSAGDEAFF. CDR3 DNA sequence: TGCGCCAGCAGCTCCGCCGGTGATGAAGCTTTCTTT.